This T cell receptor beta chain was recorded in a study of T cell repertoires in ileal Crohn's disease. Looking at the study overall: The M6 sample came from neoterminal ileum during colonoscopy after surgery. Study results and limitations: All patients with clonality above 26.8% had endoscopic recurrence. Clonal expansions were more frequent in active smokers than non-smokers at surgery.

As regards this clone: Antigen unknown.

Stated time point: neoterminal ileum biopsy at postoperative endoscopy, about 6 months after surgery. Sequencing was performed with immunoSEQ multiplex PCR; in TCRdb, only in-frame clones are kept and a portion is missing. The sample comprises roughly 3,900 clones, around four fifths of which are singletons, and roughly 14% rests with the top ten. This TCR was sampled from an adult with Crohn's disease. Sequencing used ileal tissue.

This CDR3 is CASSLGLAGGQETQYF. The DNA of the CDR3 is TGTGCCAGCAGTTTAGGACTAGCGGGGGGCCAAGAGACCCAGTACTTC. The rearrangement uses TRBV27 and TRBJ2-5, with 14 bases lining up with TRBD2. The CDR3 spans 16 residues. CDR1 and CDR2 from the germline V gene are MNHEY and SMNVEV (reference sequence). V was pared by 2 bases and J by 1 base, with 0 bases of the junction left unmatched.